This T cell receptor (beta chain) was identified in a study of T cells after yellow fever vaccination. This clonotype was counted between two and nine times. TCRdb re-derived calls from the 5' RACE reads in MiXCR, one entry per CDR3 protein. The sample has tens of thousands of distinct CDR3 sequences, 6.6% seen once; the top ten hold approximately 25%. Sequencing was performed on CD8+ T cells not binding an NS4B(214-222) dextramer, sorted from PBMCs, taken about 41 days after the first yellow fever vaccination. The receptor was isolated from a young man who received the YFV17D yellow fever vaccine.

CDR3 nucleotides: TGTGCCAGCAGTTACCGGACTAGCTTCGACGGGGAGCTGTTTTTT. Translating gives CASSYRTSFDGELFF. This rearrangement joins TRBV6-5 to TRBJ2-2, with TRBD2 identical over 8 bases. CDR3 length: 15 residues. Germline CDR1 is MNHEY and CDR2 is SVGAGI. The V and J ends lost 2 bases and 7 bases, in that order; junction bases with no gene match: 6.